Shown below are 26 T cell receptor beta chains from a single sample sequenced in a study of blood T cells in healthy people across ages. Next came a second PCR, run for about 7 to 12 cycles, which used a sample-barcoded 5' primer along with a J-beta primer mix. One entry per CDR3 protein results from TCRdb running MiXCR on the 5' RACE reads. The table has over 1.5 million distinct CDR3 sequences, around 48% seen once. Sample: blood. These receptor sequences come from a woman in her thirties or forties in good health.

The V call is TRBV6-5, the J call TRBJ2-1; 12 bases match TRBD2. CDR3 length equals 14 residues. Germline V CDR1 and CDR2: MNHEY, SVGAGI. The trim removed 6 bases at V and 7 bases at J, leaving 4 bases unmatched. CDR3 sequence: CASRVTSGGNEQFF. CDR3 nucleotides: TGTGCCAGCAGGGTGACTAGCGGGGGTAATGAGCAGTTCTTC.

The CDR3 region is CSAASGGNEQFF. The CDR3 nucleotides read TGCAGTGCGGCGAGCGGGGGCAATGAGCAGTTCTTC. The chain joins TRBV20-1 to TRBJ2-1; 8 nucleotides align to TRBD2. This CDR3 is built from 12 residues. The J segment lost 6 bases and the V segment lost 6 bases, leaving 4 bases of the junction unmatched. Germline V gene lookup returns CDR1 DFQATT and CDR2 SNEGSKA (reference sequence).

J is TRBJ1-5 and V is TRBV28; the D is unclear. Germline V gives CDR1 MDHEN, CDR2 SYDVKM. Deletions cut 6 bases from V and 0 bases from J, with 12 bases between. The length of the CDR3 is 15 residues. CDR3 residues: CASSRPKHSNQPQHF. The CDR3, as DNA: TGTGCCAGCAGCCGTCCTAAACATAGCAATCAGCCCCAGCATTTT. Looking up the rest from reference TRBV28 and TRBJ1-5 gives the full variable domain: DVKVTQSSRYLVKRTGEKVFLECVQDMDHENMFWYRQDPGLGLRLIYFSYDVKMKEKGDIPEGYSVSREKKERFSLILESASTNQTSMYLCASSRPKHSNQPQHFGDGTRLSIL.

In this sample, this clonotype turned up a few times. The gene calls are TRBV9 and TRBJ2-5, with 7 positions matching TRBD1. This CDR3 has 19 amino acids. J lost 2 bases, V lost 0 bases, and 16 bases had no gene match. CDR1 and CDR2 from the germline V gene are SGDLS and YYNGEE. Here the CDR3 reads CASSVEGRGQSNLQETQYF. The CDR3 nucleotides are TGTGCCAGCAGCGTAGAGGGAAGGGGACAGTCCAATTTACAAGAGACCCAGTACTTC. Complete variable domain (other parts from reference TRBV9 and TRBJ2-5): DSGVTQTPKHLITATGQRVTLRCSPRSGDLSVYWYQQSLDQGLQFLIQYYNGEERAKGNILERFSAQQFPDLHSELNLSSLELGDSALYFCASSVEGRGQSNLQETQYFGPGTRLLVL.

The rearrangement uses TRBV18 and TRBJ2-7, with 7 bases aligning to TRBD1. The V gene's germline CDR1 is KGHSH and CDR2 LQKENI. The CDR3 is 13 amino acids. V shed 3 bases, J shed 7 bases, and the junction held 6 bases outside the gene matches. The CDR3 protein is CASSPGDSVEQYF. CDR3 DNA: TGTGCCAGCTCACCTGGGGACAGCGTTGAGCAGTACTTC.

The chain has TRBV7-9 and TRBJ2-3, with no clear D. V lost 4 bases and J 2 bases, leaving 16 bases between the germline ends. This CDR3 is built from 16 residues. Germline loops: CDR1 SEHNR, CDR2 FQNEAQ (reference sequence). CDR3 coding DNA: TGTGCCAGCAGCTCAGGTCCCCGGAGACACACAGATACGCAGTATTTT. Translation gives CASSSGPRRHTDTQYF.

The V and J genes are TRBV20-1 and TRBJ1-6, with TRBD1 matching 9 bases. CDR3 length equals 15 residues. Trimming removed 0 bases from V and 9 bases from J; junction bases left unmatched: 6. CDR1 is DFQATT, CDR2 SNEGSKA, per germline (reference sequence). The CDR3 is CSAREGEQGASPLHF. The DNA for the CDR3 is TGCAGTGCTAGAGAGGGGGAACAGGGGGCTTCACCCCTCCACTTT.

This clonotype turned up a few times. The genes are TRBV29-1 and TRBJ2-6; 7 nucleotides match TRBD1. The CDR3 runs 16 residues. Germline V CDR1 and CDR2: SQVTM, ANQGSEA. The trim removed 4 bases at V and 0 bases at J, leaving 6 bases unmatched. The CDR3 protein is CSVAQDRRSGANVLTF. The CDR3 DNA reads TGCAGCGTTGCTCAGGACAGGCGCTCTGGGGCCAACGTCCTGACTTTC.

The chain links TRBV9 to TRBJ2-3; 9 bases are shared with TRBD2. The trim removed 0 bases at V and 3 bases at J, leaving 5 bases unmatched. CDR3 length: 16 residues. Germline CDR1 reads SGDLS; CDR2 reads YYNGEE. CDR3 region: CASSVVARGGTDTQYF. The CDR3 DNA reads TGTGCCAGCAGCGTAGTGGCGCGGGGGGGAACAGATACGCAGTATTTT.

This clonotype was picked up a small number of times. V gene TRBV5-1 combines with J gene TRBJ2-3, with 9 bases aligning to TRBD2. The CDR3 has 17 residues. Per germline, CDR1 SGHRS and CDR2 YFSETQ. V lost 5 bases and J lost 0; bases outside the gene matches: 10. The CDR3 spells CASRRGATSGSTDTQYF. CDR3 sequence (DNA): TGCGCCAGCAGGCGTGGGGCCACTAGCGGGAGCACAGATACGCAGTATTTT.

This clonotype showed up just a few times. J is TRBJ2-1 and V is TRBV7-2; 11 nucleotides agree with TRBD1. The germline V gene has CDR1 SGHTA and CDR2 FQGNSA. V shed 5 bases and J 4 bases; nucleotides not matched to a gene: 16. The CDR3 covers 19 residues. CDR3 DNA sequence: TGTGCCAGCAGCGCCGGGACAGGGGGATTAACGGCCCTATACAATGAGCAGTTCTTC. Protein product: CASSAGTGGLTALYNEQFF. The full variable domain, its missing parts supplied by reference TRBV7-2 and TRBJ2-1, is GAGVSQSPSNKVTEKGKDVELRCDPISGHTALYWYRQSLGQGLEFLIYFQGNSAPDKSGLPSDRFSAERTGGSVSTLTIQRTQQEDSAVYLCASSAGTGGLTALYNEQFFGPGTRLTVL.

This clonotype has only one observation. The J gene is TRBJ2-7, the V gene TRBV28; tentatively, D is TRBD1 (7 bases). Between the trimmed V and J ends, which lost 8 bases and 7 bases, there was a span of 30 bases. Germline values: CDR1 MDHEN, CDR2 SYDVKM. The CDR3 covers 17 residues. CDR3 loop: CASRIHRGTDISNEQYF. DNA of the CDR3: TGTGCCAGCCGCATCCACCGCGGGACAGATATCTCCAATGAGCAGTACTTC.

This clonotype came up a few times. This chain connects TRBV20-1 to TRBJ1-2; a possible D gene is TRBD1 (6 bases). The CDR3 is 13 amino acids. Germline V CDR1 and CDR2: DFQATT, SNEGSKA (reference sequence). The V gene lost 3 bases and the J gene lost 0 bases, with 8 bases spanning the gap. The CDR3 loop is CSASGQSNYGYTF. For the CDR3, the DNA is TGCAGTGCTAGTGGACAGTCTAACTATGGCTACACCTTC.

The V call is TRBV5-1, the J call TRBJ2-7; D remains ambiguous. Looked up from germline, CDR1 is SGHRS and CDR2 is YFSETQ. The V gene lost 2 bases and the J gene lost 0 bases, with 12 bases spanning the gap. This CDR3 is 15 amino acids long. The CDR3: CASSFEELNSYEQYF. The DNA of the CDR3 is TGCGCCAGCAGCTTCGAAGAGCTAAACTCCTACGAGCAGTACTTC.

A word on this clonotype: This sequence may be a read error, since a much larger clone differs from it by one base. The CDR3, as DNA: TGCAGCCTACTCAGGGAAGAGACCCGGTACTTC. Translated, it gives CSLLREETRYF. The chain uses TRBV29-1 and TRBJ2-5; TRBD1 is a possible D gene (5 bases). CDR3 length equals 11 residues. Per germline, CDR1 SQVTM and CDR2 ANQGSEA.

The J gene is TRBJ1-5, the V gene TRBV11-2; possibly TRBD1 for D (5 bases). Germline CDR1 is SGHAT and CDR2 is FQNNGV. V gave up 5 bases and J gave up 0 bases, with 11 bases separating them. This CDR3 has 15 residues. In nucleotides, the CDR3 is TGTGCCAGCAGCGTGACAGCGAATAGCAATCAGCCCCAGCATTTT. Amino acid sequence: CASSVTANSNQPQHF.

This chain links TRBV19 with TRBJ1-1, with 7 positions matching TRBD1. The germline V gene has CDR1 LNHDA and CDR2 SQIVND (reference sequence). There are 14 residues in the CDR3. V lost 6 bases and J lost 1; bases outside the gene matches: 5. The CDR3 protein is CASSLDRTNTEAFF. The CDR3, as DNA: TGTGCCAGTAGCCTGGACAGGACGAACACTGAAGCTTTCTTT.

This clonotype has only a few counts. The chain recombines TRBV2 with TRBJ2-3, with no clear D. CDR1 and CDR2 (germline): SNHLY, FYNNEI. This CDR3 has 15 residues. Trimming left V 6 bases short and J 0 bases short, with 13 bases between. The CDR3: CASRLQRTSTDTQYF. The CDR3 bases are TGTGCCAGCAGGTTACAACGAACTAGCACAGATACGCAGTATTTT.

The chain uses TRBV27 and TRBJ2-7; no clear D gene. Germline V gene sequence: CDR1 MNHEY, CDR2 SMNVEV (reference sequence). The CDR3 is 13 amino acids. Trimming removed 5 bases from V and 3 bases from J, with 11 bases in between. CDR3 sequence reads: CASSPYRLYEQYF. In DNA form, the CDR3 reads TGTGCCAGCAGTCCCTATCGCCTCTACGAGCAGTACTTC.

The V and J genes are TRBV27 and TRBJ2-3; no definite D call. The germline V and J ends were trimmed by 5 bases and 6 bases, with 15 bases remaining between them. CDR1 and CDR2 from the germline V gene are MNHEY and SMNVEV (reference sequence). The CDR3 runs to 14 residues. The CDR3 DNA follows: TGTGCCAGCAGTGTAACCCCAAATTTGGATACGCAGTATTTT. Residues: CASSVTPNLDTQYF.

There are many counts of this clonotype. The V and J genes are TRBV20-1 and TRBJ2-3; D uncertain. CDR3 length: 13 amino acids. Germline V gives CDR1 DFQATT, CDR2 SNEGSKA (reference sequence). Trimming shortened V by 4 bases and J by 5 bases, and 13 bases separated the two germline ends. The CDR3 reads CSATSEGKDTQYF. CDR3 DNA sequence: TGCAGTGCTACGAGCGAAGGAAAAGATACGCAGTATTTT.

The V and J genes are TRBV4-3 and TRBJ2-3, with TRBD2 as a possible D gene (5 bases). Between the trimmed V and J ends, which lost 1 base and 5 bases, there was a span of 16 bases. CDR1 and CDR2 from the germline V gene are LGHNA and YSLEER. The CDR3 has 16 amino acids. For the CDR3, the DNA is TGCGCCAGCAGCCAAGGTTGGACTTCTCGCATAGATACGCAGTATTTT. This encodes CASSQGWTSRIDTQYF.

V usage is TRBV20-1 and J usage is TRBJ2-7; 10 bases are shared with TRBD2. V shed 3 bases, J shed 0 bases, and the junction held 8 bases outside the gene matches. The CDR3 extends over 16 amino acids. Germline CDR1 DFQATT, CDR2 SNEGSKA (reference sequence). The CDR3 loop is CSARGPGLADSYEQYF. CDR3 coding DNA: TGCAGTGCTAGGGGTCCCGGACTAGCGGACTCCTACGAGCAGTACTTC.

This clonotype was observed a few times. The rearrangement joins TRBV4-3 to TRBJ1-2; D perhaps matches TRBD1 (6 bases). V was cut by 4 bases and J by 4 bases, with 16 bases left in between. This CDR3 spans 15 amino acids. The germline V gene encodes CDR1 LGHNA and CDR2 YSLEER. The DNA for the CDR3 is TGCGCCAGCAGCCCTTTCAGGGGTTCTGGCTATGGCTACACCTTC. This encodes CASSPFRGSGYGYTF.

J is TRBJ2-1 and V is TRBV6-5; 8 bases map to TRBD1. The V segment lost 4 bases and the J segment 4 bases; nucleotides outside the gene matches: 6. This CDR3 region has 15 residues. Per the germline V gene, CDR1 is MNHEY and CDR2 is SVGAGI. The CDR3 region is CASSSWTGQYNEQFF. In DNA, the CDR3 is TGTGCCAGCAGTTCCTGGACAGGGCAGTACAATGAGCAGTTCTTC.

The rearrangement joins TRBV3-1 to TRBJ2-5; perhaps TRBD1 as D (5 bases). Germline V gene sequence: CDR1 LGHDT, CDR2 YNNKEL (reference sequence). V was cut by 4 bases and J by 6 bases, with 15 bases left in between. There are 14 residues in the CDR3. The CDR3 reads CASSLDSFGKTQYF. CDR3 DNA sequence: TGTGCCAGCAGCCTCGACAGTTTCGGAAAGACCCAGTACTTC.